This passage covers 30 T cell receptor beta chains from one sample sequenced in a study of blood T cells in healthy people across ages. The second PCR ran roughly 7 to 12 cycles with a sample-barcoded 5' primer and J-beta primers. Via MiXCR, TCRdb re-called the 5' RACE reads, giving one row per CDR3 protein. The sample has roughly 730,000 distinct CDR3 sequences, 56% seen once; the top ten hold under 30%. Sequenced material: blood. These receptors came from a man in his forties in good health.

The CDR3 DNA sequence: TGCAGTGCTACGGGTGTGGGACAGGGCAATGAGCAGTTCTTC. Its protein product is CSATGVGQGNEQFF. The genes are TRBV20-1 and TRBJ2-1; TRBD1 agrees at 9 bases. This CDR3 has 14 amino acids. Germline CDR1 and CDR2: DFQATT and SNEGSKA (reference sequence). Trimming cost V 4 bases and J 6 bases; bases outside gene matches: 7.

The V gene is TRBV7-2, the J gene TRBJ2-5; D gene ambiguous. Trimming shortened V by 8 bases and J by 1 base, and 14 bases separated the two germline ends. The germline CDR1 and CDR2 sequences are SGHTA and FQGNSA. The CDR3 covers 14 residues. The CDR3 here is CASVFGPSQETQYF. CDR3 sequence (DNA): TGTGCCAGCGTATTCGGGCCGTCCCAAGAGACCCAGTACTTC.

The rearrangement links TRBV7-8 to TRBJ2-1, with TRBD2 identical over 7 bases. The CDR3 has 15 amino acids. Looked up from germline, CDR1 is SGHVS and CDR2 is FQNEAQ. The V and J ends lost 5 bases and 8 bases, in that order; junction bases with no gene match: 12. The chain's CDR3 is CASSLVTTSVHEQFF. The CDR3 DNA sequence: TGTGCCAGCAGCCTAGTCACTACTAGCGTCCATGAGCAGTTCTTC.

This clonotype was counted ten times or more. The rearrangement uses TRBV4-3 and TRBJ2-7; D is perhaps TRBD1 (5 bases). With 1 base removed from V and 3 bases from J, the gap between germline ends came to 13 bases. The CDR3 has 15 residues. Germline loops: CDR1 LGHNA, CDR2 YSLEER. DNA for the CDR3: TGCGCCAGCAGCCAAGGAGCCCAGGGCCTCTACGAGCAGTACTTC. Amino acids: CASSQGAQGLYEQYF.

This clonotype was found a few times. The V call is TRBV28, the J call TRBJ2-7, with 7 bases lining up with TRBD1. Trimming removed 7 bases from V and 4 bases from J; junction bases left unmatched: 10. The CDR3 loop spans 14 amino acids. Germline V gives CDR1 MDHEN, CDR2 SYDVKM. CDR3 region: CASTKGAGRYEQYF. CDR3 coding DNA: TGTGCCAGCACTAAGGGGGCCGGGCGGTACGAGCAGTACTTC.

V and J are TRBV4-3 and TRBJ1-1; D not certain. V was shortened by 5 bases and J by 6 bases, with 16 bases between the two germline ends. The CDR3 is 14 residues long. Germline V gene sequence: CDR1 LGHNA, CDR2 YSLEER. This CDR3 is CASSKTSLGAEAFF. Here the CDR3 DNA reads TGCGCCAGCAGCAAGACCAGCCTTGGCGCTGAAGCTTTCTTT.

The chain recombines TRBV28 with TRBJ2-5; D remains unclear. Germline CDR1 reads MDHEN; CDR2 reads SYDVKM. Trimming cost V 4 bases and J 3 bases, with 15 bases left between them. CDR3 length: 15 amino acids. DNA of the CDR3: TGTGCCAGCAGTTCCCTCGACTCCTCTGAAGAGACCCAGTACTTC. Translating it yields CASSSLDSSEETQYF.

V gene TRBV14 combines with J gene TRBJ1-1, with D perhaps TRBD1 (5 bases). V lost 4 bases and J 0 bases, leaving 18 bases between the germline ends. CDR1 and CDR2 (germline): SGHDN, FVKESK. The CDR3 totals 17 residues. The CDR3 DNA reads TGTGCCAGCAGCCGACGGACGGGGGGAGTTATGAACACTGAAGCTTTCTTT. Protein: CASSRRTGGVMNTEAFF.

This clonotype was observed a few times. This chain joins TRBV7-9 and TRBJ1-5; no firm D call. This CDR3 has 15 amino acids. Germline lookup yields CDR1 SEHNR and CDR2 FQNEAQ (reference sequence). Trimming stripped 1 base from V and 4 bases from J, with 11 bases between. The CDR3 is CASSLDVSLNQPQHF. CDR3 bases: TGTGCCAGCAGCTTAGACGTCAGCCTAAATCAGCCCCAGCATTTT. The full variable domain, with the rest looked up from reference TRBV7-9 and TRBJ1-5, is DTGVSQNPRHKITKRGQNVTFRCDPISEHNRLYWYRQTLGQGPEFLTYFQNEAQLEKSRLLSDRFSAERPKGSFSTLEIQRTEQGDSAMYLCASSLDVSLNQPQHFGDGTRLSIL.

V gene TRBV20-1 combines with J gene TRBJ2-7; 11 bases align to TRBD1. The CDR3 has 20 amino acids. The ends lost 6 bases at V and 7 bases at J; junction bases unmatched: 29. Germline V gene lookup returns CDR1 DFQATT and CDR2 SNEGSKA (reference sequence). The CDR3 bases are TGCAGTGCCAAGGGACAGGGGGATACGGAATTACGCGTTTCCCTACGGGAGCAGTACTTC. It is translated as CSAKGQGDTELRVSLREQYF.

V is TRBV14 and J is TRBJ2-7; TRBD1 agrees at 7 bases. V lost 4 bases to trimming and J lost 3 bases; unmatched junction nucleotides: 3. The CDR3 consists of 13 residues. The germline V gene encodes CDR1 SGHDN and CDR2 FVKESK. The CDR3 DNA sequence: TGTGCCAGCAGCCGGGACAGTGTCTACGAGCAGTACTTC. Its translation: CASSRDSVYEQYF.

The chain employs TRBV28 and TRBJ1-2; D unresolved. Germline CDR1 MDHEN, CDR2 SYDVKM. Trimming cost V 8 bases and J 7 bases, with 23 bases left between them. The CDR3 extends over 15 amino acids. CDR3 nucleotide sequence: TGTGCCAGCGCCTCGACGTGGGGTGATTACTGTGGCTACACCTTC. Translated, it gives CASASTWGDYCGYTF.

J is TRBJ1-3 and V is TRBV7-2; D not certain. The CDR3 sequence is 14 residues long. Trimming removed 1 base at V and 3 bases at J, with 7 bases between. In germline, CDR1 is SGHTA, CDR2 FQGNSA. CDR3 DNA sequence: TGTGCCAGCAGCTTAGAGGGCCTTGGAAACACCATATATTTT. Translation: CASSLEGLGNTIYF.

The chain carries TRBV28 and TRBJ1-1; no firm D call. CDR3 length: 11 residues. CDR1 and CDR2 from the germline V gene are MDHEN and SYDVKM. Trimming left V 1 base short and J 6 bases short, with 3 bases between. This chain's CDR3 is CASSLYSEAFF. Written as DNA, the CDR3 is TGTGCCAGCAGTTTATACTCTGAAGCTTTCTTT.

Here the CDR3 DNA reads TGTGCCAGCAGCGTAGCTAGTAGTAACTATGGCTACACCTTC. It yields the protein CASSVASSNYGYTF. J is TRBJ1-2 and V is TRBV9; D is ambiguous. This CDR3 has 14 amino acids. V was shortened by 0 bases and J by 1 base, with 7 bases between the two germline ends. The germline CDR1 and CDR2 sequences are SGDLS and YYNGEE.

This clonotype has a handful of counts. V and J are TRBV29-1 and TRBJ2-7; D call uncertain. CDR1 and CDR2 from the germline V gene are SQVTM and ANQGSEA. The CDR3 has 13 residues. V was clipped by 5 bases and J by 0 bases, with 11 bases between them. The CDR3 DNA is TGCAGCGTTTTAAGTGTGAGCTCCTACGAGCAGTACTTC. Protein: CSVLSVSSYEQYF.

CDR3 DNA sequence: TGTGCCAGCAGCGCCCGACAGGGATGGGACACTGAAGCTTTCTTT. Translation gives CASSARQGWDTEAFF. The V and J genes are TRBV9 and TRBJ1-1; 7 bases match TRBD1. The CDR3 has 15 residues. CDR1 SGDLS and CDR2 YYNGEE come from the germline V gene. With 3 bases clipped from V and 3 bases from J, the junction kept 8 bases outside the gene matches.

This chain connects TRBV29-1 to TRBJ2-1, with 9 bases identical to TRBD2. V lost 4 bases and J lost 8; bases outside the gene matches: 15. From germline, CDR1 is SQVTM and CDR2 ANQGSEA. CDR3 size: 16 residues. CDR3 coding DNA: TGCAGCGTTGGGCCCCGGGGTAGCGGGAGTTTGCATGAGCAGTTCTTC. This codes for CSVGPRGSGSLHEQFF.

This clonotype was seen at least ten times. V is TRBV29-1 and J is TRBJ2-7; perhaps TRBD2 as D (6 bases). Deletions cut 4 bases from V and 5 bases from J, with 15 bases between. Germline CDR1 reads SQVTM; CDR2 reads ANQGSEA. The CDR3 has 13 amino acids. As DNA, the CDR3 is TGCAGCGTTGGGTATACGGGAGCGGACGAGCAGTACTTC. Its translation is CSVGYTGADEQYF.

The V gene is TRBV3-1, the J gene TRBJ2-3; D remains unclear. Germline lookup yields CDR1 LGHDT and CDR2 YNNKEL (reference sequence). The CDR3 sequence is 13 residues long. V was pared by 4 bases and J by 4 bases, with 9 bases between. The CDR3 sequence is CASSRFYPDTQYF. The CDR3 bases are TGTGCCAGCAGCCGTTTCTATCCAGATACGCAGTATTTT.

The rearrangement uses TRBV15 and TRBJ2-1, with TRBD2 matching over 9 bases. The tail of the sequence fits TRBJ2-7 better, so the J call may be wrong. This CDR3 region has 22 residues. In germline, CDR1 is LNHNV, CDR2 YYDKDF (reference sequence). CDR3 sequence: CATSRDSFASGVAASSYNEQYF. The CDR3 DNA reads as TGTGCCACCAGCAGAGATTCCTTCGCTAGCGGGGTAGCCGCCAGCTCCTACAATGAGCAGTACTTC.

The CDR3 protein is CSVPGTSGSNSSYNEQFF. In DNA, the CDR3 is TGCAGCGTTCCCGGGACTAGCGGGAGTAATAGCTCCTACAATGAGCAGTTCTTC. This chain links TRBV29-1 with TRBJ2-1; 14 bases are a match to TRBD2. Germline lookup yields CDR1 SQVTM and CDR2 ANQGSEA. The length of the CDR3 is 18 residues. Trimming removed 5 bases from V and 0 bases from J; junction bases left unmatched: 9.

The chain employs TRBV21-1 and TRBJ2-3; TRBD1, the D gene given by the table, was not confirmed from the DNA. TRBV21-1 is annotated as a pseudogene. The CDR3 is 18 residues long. Here the CDR3 reads CASSTSERPPTTTDTQYF. DNA for the CDR3: TGTGCCAGCAGCACGAGTGAAAGGCCCCCCACCACCACAGATACGCAGTATTTT.

The chain uses TRBV29-1 and TRBJ2-3; 7 bases align to TRBD2. The germline V gene has CDR1 SQVTM and CDR2 ANQGSEA. The CDR3 runs to 16 residues. Germline trimming cut 6 bases from V and 2 bases from J; bases unmatched to any gene: 14. The CDR3 coding sequence is TGCAGCGTAGCCGGGACTATAGGATTTGACACAGATACGCAGTATTTT. Translation gives CSVAGTIGFDTDTQYF.

The gene calls are TRBV28 and TRBJ2-5, with a weak D call TRBD2 (7 bases). V lost 2 bases and J lost 5, with 12 bases in between. This CDR3 comprises 14 residues. Germline V gene sequence: CDR1 MDHEN, CDR2 SYDVKM. In DNA form, the CDR3 reads TGTGCCAGCAGTTTACCCAGGGGAGGGGAGACCCAGTACTTC. Protein product: CASSLPRGGETQYF.

The sample holds a few counts of this clonotype. The rearrangement joins TRBV20-1 to TRBJ1-2; D remains unclear. The length of the CDR3 is 13 residues. V lost 0 bases and J 7 bases, leaving 12 bases between the germline ends. The germline CDR1 and CDR2 sequences are DFQATT and SNEGSKA (reference sequence). The CDR3 DNA is TGCAGTGCTAGAGAAACAGCGCCCCTTGGCTACACCTTC. Amino acids: CSARETAPLGYTF.

This clonotype occurred a few times. The J gene is TRBJ2-7, the V gene TRBV29-1, with TRBD2 as a possible D gene (5 bases). V was pared by 5 bases and J by 2 bases, with 10 bases between. CDR3 length: 12 amino acids. Per germline, CDR1 SQVTM and CDR2 ANQGSEA. CDR3 in DNA: TGCAGCGTTAACGACGGGGCCTACGAGCAGTACTTC. Protein product: CSVNDGAYEQYF.

The chain combines TRBV4-3 with TRBJ2-7, with 7 bases fitting TRBD2. The CDR3 consists of 16 residues. J was trimmed by 6 bases and V by 0 bases; bases with no gene match: 11. Germline V lookup: CDR1 LGHNA, CDR2 YSLEER. CDR3: CASSQDWGGLRFEQYF. DNA of the CDR3: TGCGCCAGCAGCCAAGATTGGGGGGGACTCCGGTTCGAGCAGTACTTC.

This clonotype was picked up a small number of times. V usage is TRBV5-1 and J usage is TRBJ2-6; D gene unclear. Germline V CDR1 and CDR2: SGHRS, YFSETQ. The CDR3 is 15 residues long. The germline V and J ends were trimmed by 0 bases and 0 bases, with 4 bases remaining between them. CDR3 sequence: CASSLVVSGANVLTF. The CDR3 DNA reads TGCGCCAGCAGCTTGGTAGTCTCTGGGGCCAACGTCCTGACTTTC.

The CDR3 DNA follows: TGCGCCAGCAGCCAGGAACGGGTGCCCTATAATTCACCCCTCCACTTT. This sequence encodes CASSQERVPYNSPLHF. The genes are TRBV4-3 and TRBJ1-6; D call uncertain. Looked up from germline, CDR1 is LGHNA and CDR2 is YSLEER. Trimming took 3 bases from V and 2 from J, leaving 11 bases between them. This CDR3 contains 16 residues.